Listed below are T cell receptor beta chains from one sample, sequenced in a study of shared clonotypes between healthy human individuals. Sequenced by immunoSEQ multiplex PCR; TCRdb stores in-frame clones only, minus some. The sample has a few million clones, approximately 93% seen once. The sample taken for sequencing was naive CD4+ T cells from PBMCs. The receptors derive from a man between 18 and 35 years old in good health. Some clones in this sample may be carry-over from other donors' samples. CDR3s include the opening cysteine and the closing phenylalanine or tryptophan. The order of the fields is J gene, V gene, CDR3 protein.

TRBJ1-1 | TRBV27 | CASSYAPDRTEAFF
TRBJ2-7 | TRBV6-1 | CASIPSRVLGEQYF
TRBJ2-1 | TRBV27 | CASDYNEQFF
TRBJ2-7 | TRBV13 | CASSSRLRYEQYF
TRBJ1-1 | TRBV19 | CASSTMTTMNTEAFF
TRBJ1-5 | TRBV6-6 | CASRSPGRSNQPQHF
TRBJ2-2 | TRBV7-9 | CASSSDGPGELFF
. | TRBV7-9 | CASSLKGLAGGEQYF
TRBJ1-1 | TRBV11-2 | CASSLGGTGRTEAFF
TRBJ2-7 | TRBV19 | CASSWEYEQYF
TRBJ2-7 | TRBV5-1 | CASSLWRGRENFYEQYF
TRBJ1-1 | TRBV30 | CAWRWMNTEAFF